This TCR beta chain was sequenced during a study of blood T cells in healthy people across ages. At the level of the study: About one barcoded beta molecule per two T cells was the capture yield of template switching. Overall study findings and caveats: There were more naive CD4+ cells and higher diversity in long-lived donors than in aged donors.

The germline V gene encodes CDR1 SGHRS and CDR2 YFSETQ. J lost 2 bases, V lost 0 bases, and 4 bases had no gene match. This CDR3 comprises 18 residues. The people who gave samples were healthy Caucasians from Russia, aged roughly 6 to 95. This clonotype was detected ten times or more. Antigen: not known. It was with a sample-barcoded 5' primer and a J-beta primer mix that a second PCR of roughly 7 to 12 cycles was run. Each cDNA molecule carried a tag from a template-switch adaptor that contained 12 random nucleotides. Using its own MiXCR run on the 5' RACE reads, TCRdb lists one record per CDR3 protein. The sample holds about 1,500,000 distinct CDR3 sequences, about 30% seen once.

The V call is TRBV5-1, the J call TRBJ2-6, with TRBD2 identical over 11 bases. The receptor was isolated from a woman aged 25 to 45 in good health. Material for sequencing was blood. The chain's CDR3 is CASSLVVLAGAGANVLTF. The CDR3 bases are TGCGCCAGCAGCTTGGTCGTACTAGCGGGAGCTGGGGCCAACGTCCTGACTTTC.